A single sample is the source of the 26 T cell receptor beta chains below, sequenced in a study of T cells in Graves' hyperthyroidism and ophthalmopathy. Amplification of TCR beta CDR3 regions was performed using RNA transcripts as template. Carried out on the TCR CDR3, a first-round RT-PCR used the HTBI primer set. Using its own MiXCR run on the multiplex PCR reads, TCRdb lists one record per CDR3 protein. The table shows about 330,000 distinct CDR3 sequences, with around 15% occurring only once. The sample was blood. All receptors derive from a woman in her thirties or forties with Graves' ophthalmopathy.

At least ten counts were recorded for this clonotype. This sequence joins TRBV6-1 and TRBJ1-1, with 8 bases matching TRBD1. The CDR3 contains 11 residues. Germline CDR1 MNHNS, CDR2 SASEGT. The ends lost 6 bases at V and 11 bases at J; junction bases unmatched: 5. CDR3 region: CASRRTGMAFF. CDR3 coding DNA: TGTGCCAGCAGGAGGACAGGGATGGCTTTCTTT.

At least ten counts were recorded for this clonotype. The chain employs TRBV2 and TRBJ2-1; 8 bases fit TRBD1. The CDR3 covers 13 residues. With 6 bases clipped from V and 8 bases from J, the junction kept 6 bases outside the gene matches. Looked up from germline, CDR1 is SNHLY and CDR2 is FYNNEI. CDR3: CASSLQGAYEQFF. The CDR3 DNA reads as TGTGCCAGCAGCCTCCAGGGGGCGTATGAGCAGTTCTTC.

This clonotype occurred a few times. The chain links TRBV27 to TRBJ1-3; D not resolved. The CDR3 has 14 amino acids. The V gene lost 7 bases and the J gene lost 1 base, with 11 bases spanning the gap. Per the germline V gene, CDR1 is MNHEY and CDR2 is SMNVEV (reference sequence). The CDR3 region is CASTLKGSGNTIYF. The CDR3 DNA is TGTGCCAGCACCTTAAAAGGGTCTGGAAACACCATATATTTT.

A note on this clonotype: A clone one base away is much larger, so this may be a read error. This chain links TRBV20-1 with TRBJ1-1; tentatively, D is TRBD1 (5 bases). Germline CDR1 and CDR2: DFQATT and SNEGSKA (reference sequence). The germline V and J ends were trimmed by 0 bases and 1 base, with 15 bases remaining between them. This CDR3 has 16 amino acids. This CDR3 is CSARDPRQRRNTEAFF. CDR3 coding DNA: TGCAGTGCTAGAGATCCGAGACAGAGGCGGAACACTGAAGCTTTCTTT.

This clonotype has a count of ten or more. The gene calls are TRBV24-1 and TRBJ2-7, with D perhaps matching TRBD2 (5 bases). The V end lost 4 bases, the J end lost 4 bases, and 10 bases lay between the germline ends. Germline loops: CDR1 KGHDR, CDR2 SFDVKD. The CDR3 totals 13 residues. The CDR3 protein is CATSEPGNYEQYF. CDR3 DNA sequence: TGTGCCACCAGTGAGCCCGGGAATTACGAGCAGTACTTC.

This clonotype has only a few counts. This chain uses TRBV27 with TRBJ2-7, with 9 positions matching TRBD2. V gave up 5 bases and J gave up 3 bases; unmatched junction bases: 11. CDR3 length: 16 amino acids. Germline-derived CDR1 and CDR2 are MNHEY and SMNVEV (reference sequence). The CDR3: CASSTWGAGGFYEQYF. DNA of the CDR3: TGTGCCAGCAGTACCTGGGGGGCGGGAGGGTTCTACGAGCAGTACTTC.

This clonotype was detected a few times. The gene calls are TRBV24-1 and TRBJ2-2; maybe TRBD1 (5 bases). Germline V gene sequence: CDR1 KGHDR, CDR2 SFDVKD. This CDR3 comprises 16 residues. Between the trimmed V and J ends, which lost 1 base and 6 bases, there was a span of 14 bases. The CDR3 coding sequence is TGTGCCACCAGTGATTTTGAAGGGGCCTACCCCGGGGAGCTGTTTTTT. Its protein is CATSDFEGAYPGELFF.

This clonotype was observed many times. This rearrangement joins TRBV7-6 to TRBJ2-1, with unresolved D. This CDR3 has 15 amino acids. The V gene lost 5 bases and the J gene lost 0 bases, with 11 bases spanning the gap. The V gene's germline CDR1 is SGHVS and CDR2 FNYEAQ. CDR3 coding DNA: TGTGCCAGCAGCCCCGGCAGAAGCTCCTACAATGAGCAGTTCTTC. It encodes CASSPGRSSYNEQFF. Variable domain in full (rest from reference TRBV7-6 and TRBJ2-1): GAGVSQSPRYKVTKRGQDVALRCDPISGHVSLYWYRQALGQGPEFLTYFNYEAQQDKSGLPNDRFSAERPEGSISTLTIQRTEQRDSAMYRCASSPGRSSYNEQFFGPGTRLTVL.

This clonotype was observed many times. This chain links TRBV5-1 with TRBJ1-5, with D perhaps TRBD1 (6 bases). Germline CDR1 is SGHRS and CDR2 is YFSETQ. V lost 5 bases and J lost 2, with 14 bases in between. The CDR3 contains 15 residues. The CDR3 reads CASSTTGNGNQPQHF. The CDR3 DNA reads TGCGCCAGCAGTACGACAGGTAATGGCAATCAGCCCCAGCATTTT.

To note about this clonotype: A read error is possible here, since a much larger clone lies one base away. CDR3 sequence reads: CGAIPRGSYLQYF. The CDR3 DNA reads as TGCGGTGCTATTCCGCGTGGTAGTTACTTGCAGTATTTT. The chain combines TRBV20-1 with TRBJ2-3; no reliable D call. CDR3 length: 13 amino acids. Germline lookup yields CDR1 DFQATT and CDR2 SNEGSKA (reference sequence).

The gene calls are TRBV29-1 and TRBJ2-7; 9 bases agree with TRBD2. Germline V gives CDR1 SQVTM, CDR2 ANQGSEA. The trim removed 2 bases at V and 4 bases at J, leaving 15 bases unmatched. CDR3 length equals 17 residues. The CDR3 loop reads CSVENLSGTSNRYEQYF. The CDR3 DNA reads as TGCAGCGTTGAAAACCTAAGCGGGACTAGCAATCGGTACGAGCAGTACTTC.

This clonotype was detected many times. The J gene is TRBJ1-1, the V gene TRBV27; 7 nucleotides agree with TRBD1. The CDR3 spans 14 residues. In germline, CDR1 is MNHEY, CDR2 SMNVEV (reference sequence). With V trimmed by 2 bases and J by 4 bases, 4 bases remained unmatched. The CDR3 bases are TGTGCCAGCAGTTTAAACAGGGGTATCACTGAAGCTTTCTTT. As protein: CASSLNRGITEAFF.

This clonotype was recorded many times. The gene calls are TRBV12-3 or TRBV12-4 and TRBJ1-2; D is perhaps TRBD1 (6 bases). This CDR3 contains 12 residues. Trimming stripped 7 bases from V and 3 bases from J, with 9 bases between. The DNA of the CDR3 is TGTGCCAGCACCCCAGGGGACTATGGCTACACCTTC. This encodes CASTPGDYGYTF.

The CDR3 DNA reads TGTGCCAGCAGCCTCAAAGTAGGGGGGGGCACTGAAGCTTTCTTT. Residues: CASSLKVGGGTEAFF. The chain uses TRBV14 and TRBJ1-1; D may be TRBD1 (6 bases). The CDR3 contains 15 residues. Trimming pared 4 bases from V and 4 bases from J, leaving 16 bases between. Germline V lookup: CDR1 SGHDN, CDR2 FVKESK.

In its sample, this clonotype was seen many times. V is TRBV2 and J is TRBJ2-1, with D perhaps matching TRBD1 (5 bases). Germline loops: CDR1 SNHLY, CDR2 FYNNEI. CDR3 length: 16 amino acids. V was clipped by 5 bases and J by 0 bases, with 14 bases between them. The CDR3 coding sequence is TGTGCCAGCAGTCTTGATAGGGGCCGCTCCTACAATGAGCAGTTCTTC. The encoded protein is CASSLDRGRSYNEQFF.

This clonotype was detected only a few times. The rearrangement joins TRBV24-1 to TRBJ2-6; D gene ambiguous. The CDR3 spans 16 residues. Trimming removed 5 bases from V and 0 bases from J, with 10 bases in between. CDR1 is KGHDR and CDR2 is SFDVKD in the germline V gene. The CDR3 sequence is CATSGISLSGANVLTF. CDR3 DNA: TGTGCCACCAGTGGTATCAGCCTCTCTGGGGCCAACGTCCTGACTTTC.

This clonotype was recorded many times. The chain couples TRBV11-2 to TRBJ1-6; possible D gene TRBD1, 6 bases. The CDR3 runs 16 residues. With 5 bases removed from V and 5 bases from J, the gap between germline ends came to 16 bases. Germline V CDR1 and CDR2: SGHAT, FQNNGV. CDR3 sequence: CASSQRPGANNSPLHF. The DNA of the CDR3 is TGTGCCAGCAGCCAACGTCCAGGGGCTAATAATTCACCCCTCCACTTT. The variable domain in full, with the rest retrieved from reference TRBV11-2 and TRBJ1-6, is EAGVAQSPRYKIIEKRQSVAFWCNPISGHATLYWYQQILGQGPKLLIQFQNNGVVDDSQLPKDRFSAERLKGVDSTLKIQPAKLEDSAVYLCASSQRPGANNSPLHFGNGTRLTVT.

This clonotype has more than one count but fewer than ten. V and J are TRBV29-1 and TRBJ2-5, with a tentative D call TRBD2 (5 bases). V lost 3 bases to trimming and J lost 7 bases, with 12 bases between them. The CDR3 sequence is 12 residues long. Germline V gene sequence: CDR1 SQVTM, CDR2 ANQGSEA. For the CDR3, the DNA is TGCAGCGTTGAGGTGGGAGAGGGGACCCAGTACTTC. Its translation: CSVEVGEGTQYF.

A few counts support this clonotype. This sequence may be a read error, since a much larger clone differs from it by one base. The CDR3 nucleotides read TGTGCCAGCAGTTACTACCACTCGACAGGGCCCAGAGAGACCCAGTACTTC. Protein: CASSYYHSTGPRETQYF. The genes are TRBV6-5 and TRBJ2-5; TRBD1 aligns across 7 bases. V was pared by 1 base and J by 4 bases, with 12 bases of the junction left unmatched. The CDR3 loop spans 17 amino acids. Germline CDR1 and CDR2: MNHEY and SVGAGI.

Ten or more counts support this clonotype. The rearrangement uses TRBV11-2 and TRBJ1-1; weak D call: TRBD1 (6 bases). The CDR3 runs 16 residues. V was cut by 0 bases and J by 5 bases, with 16 bases left in between. Germline values: CDR1 SGHAT, CDR2 FQNNGV. CDR3: CASSLDLAGAETEAFF. Written as DNA, the CDR3 is TGTGCCAGCAGCTTAGATCTAGCAGGGGCCGAAACTGAAGCTTTCTTT.

This clonotype was observed a handful of times. This chain's CDR3 is CASSAPTGGALIDRGYTF. The DNA of the CDR3 is TGTGCCAGCAGCGCCCCGACAGGGGGCGCGTTGATTGATCGTGGCTACACCTTC. The gene calls are TRBV7-9 and TRBJ1-2, with TRBD1 matching over 10 bases. CDR1 and CDR2 from the germline V gene are SEHNR and FQNEAQ (reference sequence). This CDR3 spans 18 amino acids. Losses at the gene ends were 5 bases for V and 7 bases for J; bases not matched to a gene: 19.

This clonotype appeared many times. V is TRBV29-1 and J is TRBJ1-6; the match to TRBD1 covers 8 bases. CDR1 and CDR2 from the germline V gene are SQVTM and ANQGSEA. V lost 3 bases, J lost 8 bases, and 15 bases stayed unmatched. The CDR3 has 17 amino acids. CDR3 amino acids: CSVEMSGGGKRDSPLHF. The CDR3 DNA sequence: TGCAGCGTTGAGATGTCAGGGGGCGGCAAAAGGGATTCACCCCTCCACTTT.

This clonotype was detected a few times. The chain carries TRBV30 and TRBJ1-2; D gene uncertain. CDR3 length equals 11 residues. The V end lost 5 bases, the J end lost 7 bases, and 11 bases lay between the germline ends. The germline CDR1 and CDR2 sequences are GTSNPN and SVGIG (reference sequence). The CDR3 DNA is TGTGCCTGGGGCTCGTTTGTTGGCTACACCTTC. It translates to CAWGSFVGYTF. Drawing the rest from reference TRBV30 and TRBJ1-2, the complete variable domain is SQTIHQWPATLVQPVGSPLSLECTVEGTSNPNLYWYRQAAGRGLQLLFYSVGIGQISSEVPQNLSASRPQDRQFILSSKKLLLSDSGFYLCAWGSFVGYTFGSGTRLTVV.

The table lists this clonotype with a few counts. The CDR3 DNA is TGTGCCAGTAAGCGGGACAGGGGACTTTTTAGCAATCAGCCCCAGCATTTT. It is translated as CASKRDRGLFSNQPQHF. This chain uses TRBV19 with TRBJ1-5; 10 nucleotides agree with TRBD1. V trimming: 7 bases; J trimming: 0 bases; junction bases outside the gene matches: 9. This CDR3 comprises 17 residues. Germline loops: CDR1 LNHDA, CDR2 SQIVND (reference sequence).

This clonotype has ten or more counts. This chain joins TRBV27 and TRBJ1-3, with D hard to call. The germline V gene has CDR1 MNHEY and CDR2 SMNVEV (reference sequence). This CDR3 region has 14 residues. V lost 3 bases and J lost 3, with 9 bases in between. CDR3 sequence: CASSFAGGGNTIYF. CDR3 in DNA: TGTGCCAGCAGTTTTGCGGGTGGTGGAAACACCATATATTTT.

Ten or more counts support this clonotype. The rearrangement uses TRBV28 and TRBJ2-1, with 12 nucleotides matching TRBD2. CDR3 length: 16 residues. CDR1 is MDHEN and CDR2 is SYDVKM in the germline V gene. With 5 bases clipped from V and 2 bases from J, the junction kept 4 bases outside the gene matches. The chain's CDR3 is CASSPLAGGPYNEQFF. The CDR3 DNA follows: TGTGCCAGCAGTCCCCTAGCGGGAGGGCCCTACAATGAGCAGTTCTTC.